The 29 T cell receptor beta chains below come from one sample, sequenced in a study of radiotherapy plus CTLA-4 blockade in lung cancer. Generated by immunoSEQ multiplex PCR, the TCRdb table keeps only in-frame clones and is missing some. Here the sample spans about 88,000 clones, 55% to 75% being singletons. The sequenced sample was peripheral blood, obtained from a patient treated with radiotherapy plus ipilimumab. The receptor source for this set is a human donor with non-small cell lung cancer that progressed on radiotherapy plus ipilimumab.

This sequence joins TRBV5-1 and TRBJ2-2, with D unclear. Germline assignment: CDR1 SGHRS and CDR2 YFSETQ. The CDR3 spans 14 residues. V gave up 0 bases and J gave up 7 bases, with 10 bases separating them. The CDR3 nucleotides read TGCGCCAGCAGCTTGGTGACCTCAGGCGGGGAGCTGTTTTTT. This sequence encodes CASSLVTSGGELFF. The whole variable domain, filled in from reference TRBV5-1 and TRBJ2-2, reads KAGVTQTPRYLIKTRGQQVTLSCSPISGHRSVSWYQQTPGQGLQFLFEYFSETQRNKGNFPGRFSGRQFSNSRSEMNVSTLELGDSALYLCASSLVTSGGELFFGEGSRLTVL.

This clone appeared once. The chain recombines TRBV5-1 with TRBJ1-2; tentatively, D is TRBD1 (6 bases). V was shortened by 1 base and J by 8 bases, with 12 bases between the two germline ends. The CDR3 is 13 residues long. Germline V gives CDR1 SGHRS, CDR2 YFSETQ. The CDR3 loop reads CASSLNRAFGYTF. The DNA of the CDR3 is TGCGCCAGCAGCTTGAACAGGGCCTTCGGCTACACCTTC.

V gene TRBV7-8 combines with J gene TRBJ2-3; maybe TRBD1 (6 bases). Trimming took 0 bases from V and 0 from J, leaving 7 bases between them. The CDR3 contains 15 residues. From germline, CDR1 is SGHVS and CDR2 FQNEAQ. CDR3 amino acids: CASSLADSSTDTQYF. Here the CDR3 DNA reads TGTGCCAGCAGCTTAGCGGACAGTAGCACAGATACGCAGTATTTT. Filled out from reference TRBV7-8 and TRBJ2-3, the complete variable domain reads GAGVSQSPRYKVAKRGQDVALRCDPISGHVSLFWYQQALGQGPEFLTYFQNEAQLDKSGLPSDRFFAERPEGSVSTLKIQRTQQEDSAVYLCASSLADSSTDTQYFGPGTRLTVL.

The V and J genes are TRBV2 and TRBJ2-3, with D perhaps TRBD1 or TRBD2 (5 bases each). V lost 4 bases to trimming and J lost 1 base, with 9 bases between them. The CDR3 contains 14 residues. Germline assignment: CDR1 SNHLY and CDR2 FYNNEI. This chain's CDR3 is CASSAGDGTDTQYF. The DNA of the CDR3 is TGTGCCAGCAGTGCTGGGGACGGCACAGATACGCAGTATTTT.

The chain uses TRBV6-5 and TRBJ1-1, with 9 nucleotides matching TRBD1. The CDR3 covers 15 residues. V gave up 6 bases and J gave up 7 bases; unmatched junction bases: 12. CDR1 is MNHEY, CDR2 SVGAGI, per germline. The CDR3 DNA reads as TGTGCCAGCAGCGACACCTACTTGACAGGGGGTGAAGCTTTCTTT. It specifies CASSDTYLTGGEAFF.

A few counts support this clone. V and J are TRBV7-9 and TRBJ2-3; D may be TRBD1 (5 bases). Germline lookup yields CDR1 SEHNR and CDR2 FQNEAQ (reference sequence). V gave up 5 bases and J gave up 2 bases, with 14 bases separating them. The CDR3 is made up of 15 amino acids. The CDR3 here is CASSQQAESTDTQYF. CDR3 sequence (DNA): TGTGCCAGCAGCCAACAGGCGGAGTCCACAGATACGCAGTATTTT.

The chain joins TRBV28 to TRBJ2-3; D is possibly TRBD1 (7 bases). The germline CDR1 and CDR2 sequences are MDHEN and SYDVKM. This CDR3 spans 16 amino acids. V was cut by 7 bases and J by 7 bases, with 24 bases left in between. As DNA, the CDR3 is TGTGCCAGCACCACCAGGGGGGACGGCTCCCCCTATACGCAGTATTTT. As protein: CASTTRGDGSPYTQYF.

This clone turned up a few times. The chain combines TRBV5-4 with TRBJ2-5, with 8 bases lining up with TRBD2. The junction had 4 bases not matched to a gene; V was cut back by 3 bases and J by 3 bases. Germline V gene data show CDR1 as SGHNT and CDR2 as YYREEE (reference sequence). This CDR3 is 14 amino acids long. In nucleotides, the CDR3 is TGTGCCAGCAGCTCGGGGGGGCAGAAAGAGACCCAGTACTTC. This gives the protein CASSSGGQKETQYF.

The chain joins TRBV28 to TRBJ2-7; 9 nucleotides line up with TRBD1. The CDR3 has 15 amino acids. V was pared by 5 bases and J by 5 bases, with 10 bases of the junction left unmatched. From germline, CDR1 is MDHEN and CDR2 SYDVKM. The CDR3 region is CASSDNRDRAHEQYF. CDR3 bases: TGTGCCAGCAGTGACAACCGGGACAGGGCCCACGAGCAGTACTTC.

This clone has at least ten counts. The chain carries TRBV18 and TRBJ2-5; D unresolved. CDR3 size: 15 residues. CDR1 and CDR2 from the germline V gene are KGHSH and LQKENI. V shed 0 bases and J shed 4 bases, with 12 bases lying between them. The CDR3 loop reads CASSPPVLHSETQYF. Here the CDR3 DNA reads TGTGCCAGCTCACCACCGGTACTCCACTCAGAGACCCAGTACTTC.

The rearrangement joins TRBV29-1 to TRBJ2-1; 11 positions match TRBD1. The CDR3 consists of 13 residues. Germline CDR1 and CDR2: SQVTM and ANQGSEA. The CDR3 DNA reads as TGCGGCGGGACAGGGGGGTCCTACAATGAGCAGTTCTTC. Its translation is CGGTGGSYNEQFF.

The chain joins TRBV28 to TRBJ2-7; maybe TRBD2 (6 bases). CDR1 and CDR2 (germline): MDHEN, SYDVKM. V lost 2 bases to trimming and J lost 0 bases, with 11 bases between them. This CDR3 region has 15 residues. CDR3: CASSLAGGGSYEQYF. The CDR3 DNA follows: TGTGCCAGCAGTTTAGCCGGGGGTGGCTCCTACGAGCAGTACTTC.

The chain carries TRBV6-4 and TRBJ2-1; D perhaps matches TRBD2 (5 bases). V dropped 2 bases and J dropped 0 bases, with 11 bases sitting between them. This CDR3 comprises 16 residues. CDR1 and CDR2 (germline): MRHNA, SNTAGT. In DNA, the CDR3 is TGTGCCAGCAGTGACATTAGCGTAAGCTCCTACAATGAGCAGTTCTTC. Protein sequence: CASSDISVSSYNEQFF.

This clone was recorded once. The chain combines TRBV28 with TRBJ1-5; D possibly corresponds to TRBD1 (6 bases). Looked up from germline, CDR1 is MDHEN and CDR2 is SYDVKM. The CDR3 totals 14 residues. Trimming cost V 6 bases and J 1 base, with 10 bases left between them. The CDR3 DNA is TGTGCCAGCAGAACCCAGGGGAGCAATCAGCCCCAGCATTTT. Protein product: CASRTQGSNQPQHF.

This chain joins TRBV30 and TRBJ1-1, with a possible D match to TRBD1 (6 bases). The germline CDR1 and CDR2 sequences are GTSNPN and SVGIG (reference sequence). CDR3 length equals 10 residues. CDR3 coding DNA: TGTGCGGCGGGGGCGAGTCGTGCTTTCTTT. Translated, it gives CAAGASRAFF.

The count of this clone is one. CDR3 protein: CASSQVEVSYEQYF. The DNA for the CDR3 is TGCGCCAGCAGCCAAGTGGAGGTCTCCTACGAGCAGTACTTC. The rearrangement links TRBV4-3 to TRBJ2-7, with D maybe TRBD2 (5 bases). The germline gives CDR1 LGHNA, CDR2 YSLEER. V lost 1 base and J lost 0, with 7 bases in between. This CDR3 has 14 amino acids.

This chain links TRBV2 with TRBJ2-7, with D possibly called TRBD1 or TRBD2 (5 bases each). There are 12 residues in the CDR3. V was shortened by 10 bases and J by 4 bases, with 14 bases between the two germline ends. The germline V gene has CDR1 SNHLY and CDR2 FYNNEI. CDR3 in DNA: TGTGCCATATTACTAGGGGCATACGAGCAGTACTTC. Its protein product is CAILLGAYEQYF.

A few counts support this clone. The CDR3 sequence is CASSSRDANEQFF. CDR3 in DNA: TGTGCCAGCAGCTCCCGGGACGCCAATGAGCAGTTCTTC. This chain joins TRBV7-6 and TRBJ2-1, with D perhaps TRBD1 or TRBD2 (5 bases each). Per the germline V gene, CDR1 is SGHVS and CDR2 is FNYEAQ. The ends were cut back, 4 bases at V and 6 bases at J, with 10 bases in the middle. The length of the CDR3 is 13 residues.

This chain links TRBV11-2 with TRBJ1-2, with 7 bases matching TRBD1. CDR3 size: 11 residues. CDR1 and CDR2 (germline): SGHAT, FQNNGV. The V segment lost 5 bases and the J segment 8 bases; nucleotides outside the gene matches: 2. The CDR3, as DNA: TGTGCCAGCAGCCAAGGGGGCGGCTACACCTTC. This sequence encodes CASSQGGGYTF.

V usage is TRBV7-2 and J usage is TRBJ1-2; D gene uncertain. V was shortened by 3 bases and J by 4 bases, with 15 bases between the two germline ends. Per the germline V gene, CDR1 is SGHTA and CDR2 is FQGNSA. The CDR3 loop spans 15 amino acids. The CDR3 region is CASSLAAYQSYGYTF. The CDR3 DNA sequence: TGTGCCAGCAGCTTGGCTGCCTACCAGTCCTATGGCTACACCTTC.

V and J are TRBV29-1 and TRBJ1-1; TRBD1 is a possible D gene (5 bases). Germline V gene data show CDR1 as SQVTM and CDR2 as ANQGSEA. The V end was cut by 4 bases, the J end by 5 bases, with 14 bases between. The CDR3 sequence is 13 residues long. CDR3 sequence: CSVGAGRGTEAFF. The CDR3 DNA sequence: TGCAGCGTTGGGGCGGGGCGAGGAACTGAAGCTTTCTTT. Using reference TRBV29-1 and TRBJ1-1 for the parts outside the CDR3, the full variable domain is SAVISQKPSRDICQRGTSLTIQCQVDSQVTMMFWYRQQPGQSLTLIATANQGSEATYESGFVIDKFPISRPNLTFSTLTVSNMSPEDSSIYLCSVGAGRGTEAFFGQGTRLTVV.

The chain carries TRBV28 and TRBJ2-3; D remains unclear. Per germline, CDR1 MDHEN and CDR2 SYDVKM. Deletions cut 3 bases from V and 0 bases from J, with 7 bases between. CDR3 size: 14 residues. The CDR3 DNA is TGTGCCAGCAGTTTCCGTACTAGCACAGATACGCAGTATTTT. This codes for CASSFRTSTDTQYF.

The rearrangement uses TRBV28 and TRBJ1-1; D is unclear. This CDR3 comprises 11 residues. CDR1 is MDHEN, CDR2 SYDVKM, per germline. Trimming cost V 7 bases and J 0 bases, with 3 bases left between them. For the CDR3, the DNA is TGTGCCAGCATGGTGAACACTGAAGCTTTCTTT. It yields the protein CASMVNTEAFF.

The gene calls are TRBV2 and TRBJ2-1; 12 bases agree with TRBD2. CDR1 is SNHLY, CDR2 FYNNEI, per germline. After removal of 6 bases from V and 8 bases from J, the junction contained 17 bases not matched to a gene. There are 18 residues in the CDR3. The CDR3 nucleotides read TGTGCCAGCAGCCTAGGTGGATGGGCTAGCGGGAGGGAGGATGAGCAGTTCTTC. Its protein is CASSLGGWASGREDEQFF.

This chain joins TRBV29-1 and TRBJ2-5; D may be TRBD1 (5 bases). Germline loops: CDR1 SQVTM, CDR2 ANQGSEA. Trimming removed 6 bases at V and 2 bases at J, with 16 bases between. This CDR3 has 14 residues. CDR3 coding DNA: TGCAGCGTAACAGGCCTGGGGTATCAAGAGACCCAGTACTTC. This encodes CSVTGLGYQETQYF.

This clone was detected a few times. The rearrangement links TRBV9 to TRBJ2-6, with 8 positions matching TRBD1. The V gene end was trimmed by 3 bases and the J gene end by 2 bases; junction bases not matched to a gene: 13. CDR1 is SGDLS, CDR2 YYNGEE, per germline. This CDR3 has 19 residues. This CDR3 is CASSEEFSGQVPGANVLTF. The CDR3 DNA follows: TGTGCCAGCAGCGAAGAATTTTCGGGACAGGTCCCTGGGGCCAACGTCCTGACTTTC.

The chain is built from TRBV18 and TRBJ1-2; no firm D call. Germline CDR1 KGHSH, CDR2 LQKENI. The V end was cut by 4 bases, the J end by 2 bases, with 14 bases between. The CDR3 contains 15 residues. CDR3 in DNA: TGTGCCAGCTCACGATCAGCGGACGGAAACTATGGCTACACCTTC. Its translation: CASSRSADGNYGYTF.

The chain carries TRBV2 and TRBJ1-2; D unresolved. Germline CDR1 and CDR2: SNHLY and FYNNEI. The CDR3 extends over 15 amino acids. V lost 2 bases to trimming and J lost 1 base, with 11 bases between them. CDR3 in DNA: TGTGCCAGCAGTGAATGGGAAGTCTTTAACTATGGCTACACCTTC. This gives the protein CASSEWEVFNYGYTF.

Regarding this clone: Its ends do not fully match the called genes, so a read error is possible. The V call is TRBV29-1, the J call TRBJ2-6; 12 positions agree with TRBD2. The CDR3 is 17 amino acids. Germline assignment: CDR1 SQVTM and CDR2 ANQGSEA. CDR3 nucleotide sequence: TGCAGCGTAGTACTAGCGGGAGGACACTCTGGGGCCAACATCCTGATTTTC. Protein sequence: CSVVLAGGHSGANILIF. The full variable domain, completed using reference TRBV29-1 and TRBJ2-6, is SAVISQKPSRDICQRGTSLTIQCQVDSQVTMMFWYRQQPGQSLTLIATANQGSEATYESGFVIDKFPISRPNLTFSTLTVSNMSPEDSSIYLCSVVLAGGHSGANILIFGAGSRLTVL.